This T cell receptor beta chain came from a study of cytomegalovirus exposure and HLA in healthy donors. Germline CDR1 SGHTA, CDR2 FQGTGA. The junction had 11 bases not matched to a gene; V was cut back by 5 bases and J by 6 bases. The CDR3 extends over 17 amino acids. PCR primers comprised 60 Vbeta and 13 Jbeta primers. Some clones are missing from TCRdb's copy, which holds only in-frame ones; the method was immunoSEQ multiplex PCR. This table holds under 150,000 clones, roughly 79% found once. The J gene is TRBJ2-3, the V gene TRBV7-3; TRBD2 agrees at 13 bases. The TCR comes from a man aged 25-45 years in good health and CMV-seronegative. The sequencing sample was made of PBMCs. The CDR3 region has the DNA TGTGCCAGCAGCGCTTACCTACTAGCGGGAGGGCCGGATACGCAGTATTTT. Translating gives CASSAYLLAGGPDTQYF.